This T cell receptor beta chain is drawn from a study of blood T cell repertoires in COVID-19. Here immunoSEQ multiplex PCR was the method, and the copy in TCRdb shows in-frame clones only, minus some. The data contain about 280,000 clones, 85% to 95% of them singletons. The CDR3 loop spans 14 amino acids. V lost 4 bases to trimming and J lost 7 bases; unmatched junction nucleotides: 7. Germline CDR1 is SGHRS and CDR2 is YFSETQ. The clonotype was recovered from a man aged 35 to 55 who had been exposed to COVID-19. The sample consisted of PBMCs or T cells enriched from blood (not recorded which). The chain combines TRBV5-1 with TRBJ2-1; 8 bases map to TRBD1. In DNA form, the CDR3 reads TGCGCCAGCAGCCTGGACAGGGATTGGAATGAGCAGTTCTTC. Amino acids: CASSLDRDWNEQFF.